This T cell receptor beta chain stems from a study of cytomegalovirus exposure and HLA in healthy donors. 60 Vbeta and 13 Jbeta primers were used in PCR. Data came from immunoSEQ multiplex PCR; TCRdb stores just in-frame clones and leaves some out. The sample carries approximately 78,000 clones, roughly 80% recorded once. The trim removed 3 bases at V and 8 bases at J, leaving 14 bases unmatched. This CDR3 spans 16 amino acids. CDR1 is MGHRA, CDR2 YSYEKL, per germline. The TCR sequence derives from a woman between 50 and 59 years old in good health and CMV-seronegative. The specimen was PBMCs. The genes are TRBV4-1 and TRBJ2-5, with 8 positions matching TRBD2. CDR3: CASSHKSSGDIYTQYF. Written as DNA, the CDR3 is TGCGCCAGCAGCCATAAGAGTAGCGGGGATATCTATACCCAGTACTTC.